Following are 7 T cell receptor beta chains from one sample sequenced in a study of cytomegalovirus exposure and HLA in healthy donors. PCR amplification relied on 60 Vbeta primers (plus 13 Jbeta primers). Assay used: immunoSEQ multiplex PCR; TCRdb lists only in-frame clones, some missing. The sample contains some 200,000 clones, about 79% of which appear only once. The specimen was PBMCs. Every receptor here comes from a woman between 50 and 59 years old in good health and CMV-seronegative.

The V and J genes are TRBV5-1 and TRBJ2-3; 7 bases align to TRBD1. The CDR3 sequence is 13 residues long. The V gene end was trimmed by 5 bases and the J gene end by 0 bases; junction bases not matched to a gene: 0. Germline CDR1 reads SGHRS; CDR2 reads YFSETQ. CDR3 nucleotide sequence: TGCGCCAGCAGGACAGGGAGCACAGATACGCAGTATTTT. It encodes CASRTGSTDTQYF. The full variable domain, in which reference TRBV5-1 and TRBJ2-3 provide the parts outside the CDR3, is KAGVTQTPRYLIKTRGQQVTLSCSPISGHRSVSWYQQTPGQGLQFLFEYFSETQRNKGNFPGRFSGRQFSNSRSEMNVSTLELGDSALYLCASRTGSTDTQYFGPGTRLTVL.

V usage is TRBV14 and J usage is TRBJ2-5; 8 bases match TRBD1. This CDR3 contains 15 residues. Germline lookup yields CDR1 SGHDN and CDR2 FVKESK. Trimming took 3 bases from V and 5 from J; bases not matched to a gene: 8. CDR3 protein: CASSQTGTGGETQYF. The CDR3 DNA sequence: TGTGCCAGCAGCCAGACGGGGACAGGAGGGGAGACCCAGTACTTC.

This sequence joins TRBV10-3 and TRBJ1-5; D may be TRBD1 (6 bases). Germline CDR1 ENHRY, CDR2 SYGVKD. Trimming took off 3 bases at V and 0 bases at J, with 9 bases between the two ends. The CDR3 has 15 amino acids. CDR3 coding DNA: TGTGCCATCAGTGACGGACAGATTAGCAATCAGCCCCAGCATTTT. It codes for CAISDGQISNQPQHF.

The V call is TRBV7-2, the J call TRBJ2-3; weak D call: TRBD1 (5 bases). Germline V gene data show CDR1 as SGHTA and CDR2 as FQGNSA. The CDR3 is 12 residues long. V lost 5 bases, J lost 6 bases, and 9 bases lay in between. This CDR3 reads CASSPWGDTQYF. The CDR3 DNA reads as TGTGCCAGCAGCCCCTGGGGCGATACGCAGTATTTT.

The chain has TRBV9 and TRBJ2-3; D is possibly TRBD2 (5 bases). Germline V gives CDR1 SGDLS, CDR2 YYNGEE. This CDR3 region has 13 residues. V was pared by 2 bases and J by 6 bases, with 10 bases between. As DNA, the CDR3 is TGTGCCAGCAGCGTGAGGGATCCGGATACGCAGTATTTT. This codes for CASSVRDPDTQYF.

This clone has more than one count but fewer than ten. CDR3 sequence (DNA): TGTGCCAGCAGCTGGAGGGACAGCGGGGAAAAACTGTTTTTT. Protein product: CASSWRDSGEKLFF. The genes are TRBV7-2 and TRBJ1-4; 7 nucleotides line up with TRBD1. There are 14 residues in the CDR3. From germline, CDR1 is SGHTA and CDR2 FQGNSA. Trimming took 4 bases from V and 8 from J; bases not matched to a gene: 7.

This clone was seen a handful of times. The chain combines TRBV18 with TRBJ1-2, with 8 bases lining up with TRBD1. The CDR3 is made up of 14 amino acids. The germline gives CDR1 KGHSH, CDR2 LQKENI. V dropped 3 bases and J dropped 3; count of bases not matched to a gene: 3. DNA for the CDR3: TGTGCCAGCTCACCTATACAGGGGGACTATGGCTACACCTTC. Amino acids: CASSPIQGDYGYTF.